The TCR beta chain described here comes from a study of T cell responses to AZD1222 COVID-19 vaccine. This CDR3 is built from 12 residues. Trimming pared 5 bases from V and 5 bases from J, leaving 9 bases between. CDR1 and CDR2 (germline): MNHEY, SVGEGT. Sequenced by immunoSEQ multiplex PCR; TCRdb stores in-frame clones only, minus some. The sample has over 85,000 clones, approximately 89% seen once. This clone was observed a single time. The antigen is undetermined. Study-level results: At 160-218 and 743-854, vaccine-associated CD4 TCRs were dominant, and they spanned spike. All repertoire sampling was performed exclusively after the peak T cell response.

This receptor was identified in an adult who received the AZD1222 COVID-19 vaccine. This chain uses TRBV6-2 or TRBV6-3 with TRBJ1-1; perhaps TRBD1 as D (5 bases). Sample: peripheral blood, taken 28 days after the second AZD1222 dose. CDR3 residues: CASSIQGTEAFF. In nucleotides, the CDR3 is TGTGCCAGCAGTATTCAGGGAACTGAAGCTTTCTTT.